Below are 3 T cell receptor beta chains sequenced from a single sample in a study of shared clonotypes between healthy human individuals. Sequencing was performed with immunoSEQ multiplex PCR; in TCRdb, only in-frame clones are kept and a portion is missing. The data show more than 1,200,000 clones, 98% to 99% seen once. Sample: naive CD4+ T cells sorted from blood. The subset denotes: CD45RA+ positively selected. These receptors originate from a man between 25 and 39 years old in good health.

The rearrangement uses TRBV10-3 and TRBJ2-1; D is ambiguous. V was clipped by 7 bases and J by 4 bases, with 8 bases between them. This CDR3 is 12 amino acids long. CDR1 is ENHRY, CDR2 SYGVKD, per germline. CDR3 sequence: CAIKEAYNEQFF. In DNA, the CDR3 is TGTGCCATCAAGGAAGCTTACAATGAGCAGTTCTTC.

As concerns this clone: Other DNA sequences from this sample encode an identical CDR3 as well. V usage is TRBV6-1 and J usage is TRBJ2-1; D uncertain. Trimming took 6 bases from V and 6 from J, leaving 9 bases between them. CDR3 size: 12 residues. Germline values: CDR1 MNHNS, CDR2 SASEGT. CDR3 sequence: CASRRTVNEQFF. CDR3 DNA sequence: TGTGCCAGCAGAAGGACGGTCAATGAGCAGTTCTTC.

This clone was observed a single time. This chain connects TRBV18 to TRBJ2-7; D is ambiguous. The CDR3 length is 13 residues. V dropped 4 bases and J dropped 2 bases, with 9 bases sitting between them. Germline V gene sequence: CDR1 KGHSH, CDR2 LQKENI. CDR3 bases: TGTGCCAGCTCACAGGACCAGACCTACGAGCAGTACTTC. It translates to CASSQDQTYEQYF.